A single sample is the source of the 15 T cell receptor beta chains below, sequenced in a study of blood T cell repertoires in COVID-19. This table comes from immunoSEQ multiplex PCR, and its TCRdb copy is limited to in-frame clones, with some not included. The data show hundreds of thousands of clones, about 90% seen once. Sequences were obtained from peripheral blood. The receptors were sampled from a man in his 60s with COVID-19, enrolled during active disease.

The chain combines TRBV12-3 or TRBV12-4 with TRBJ2-5, with D possibly TRBD1 on 6 matching bases. Trimming shortened V by 6 bases and J by 2 bases, and 7 bases separated the two germline ends. The CDR3 is 12 residues long. CDR3 in DNA: TGTGCCAGCAGGGACAGACAAGAGACCCAGTACTTC. Residues: CASRDRQETQYF.

V and J are TRBV30 and TRBJ1-2; the D gene is possibly TRBD1 (6 bases). The germline CDR1 and CDR2 sequences are GTSNPN and SVGIG (reference sequence). The germline V and J ends were trimmed by 3 bases and 2 bases, with 13 bases remaining between them. CDR3 length equals 14 residues. This CDR3 is CAWRGPQGNYGYTF. The CDR3 DNA reads as TGTGCCTGGAGGGGGCCACAGGGCAACTATGGCTACACCTTC.

The chain couples TRBV19 to TRBJ1-1; 8 nucleotides agree with TRBD1. V lost 5 bases, J lost 2 bases, and 7 bases stayed unmatched. The CDR3 totals 15 residues. Germline V gene sequence: CDR1 LNHDA, CDR2 SQIVND (reference sequence). The CDR3 DNA is TGTGCCAGTAGTTCTTTGGACAGGGCTAACACTGAAGCTTTCTTT. It encodes CASSSLDRANTEAFF.

This clone was picked up a small number of times. V gene TRBV3-1 (or the pseudogene TRBV3-2) combines with J gene TRBJ2-1, with D uncertain. Trimming cost V 1 base and J 6 bases, with 13 bases left between them. The CDR3 length is 15 residues. From germline, CDR1 is LGHDT and CDR2 YNNKEL (reference sequence). CDR3 sequence reads: CASSQVYSPLNEQFF. The CDR3 coding sequence is TGTGCCAGCAGCCAAGTGTATTCCCCCCTCAATGAGCAGTTCTTC.

The V and J genes are TRBV6-5 and TRBJ1-2; a weak D match, TRBD1 (5 bases). Germline loops: CDR1 MNHEY, CDR2 SVGAGI. Trimming pared 0 bases from V and 5 bases from J, leaving 10 bases between. This CDR3 has 14 residues. Here the CDR3 reads CASSYSGGRYGYTF. CDR3 nucleotide sequence: TGTGCCAGCAGTTACTCGGGGGGTCGATATGGCTACACCTTC.

The chain links TRBV7-2 to TRBJ2-3, with 8 bases aligning to TRBD1. Germline V gene lookup returns CDR1 SGHTA and CDR2 FQGNSA. The V segment lost 5 bases and the J segment 4 bases; nucleotides outside the gene matches: 8. This CDR3 comprises 15 residues. The CDR3 region is CASSGMAGGSDTQYF. CDR3 coding DNA: TGTGCCAGCAGCGGGATGGCAGGGGGCTCAGATACGCAGTATTTT. The variable domain in full, completed from reference TRBV7-2 and TRBJ2-3, reads GAGVSQSPSNKVTEKGKDVELRCDPISGHTALYWYRQSLGQGLEFLIYFQGNSAPDKSGLPSDRFSAERTGGSVSTLTIQRTQQEDSAVYLCASSGMAGGSDTQYFGPGTRLTVL.

The chain has TRBV7-2 and TRBJ1-4, with 7 bases aligning to TRBD1. Germline CDR1 SGHTA, CDR2 FQGNSA. This CDR3 has 16 amino acids. Losses at the gene ends were 6 bases for V and 0 bases for J; bases not matched to a gene: 7. The DNA of the CDR3 is TGTGCCAGCAGTCCGGACAGGCCATCAACTAATGAAAAACTGTTTTTT. Its translation: CASSPDRPSTNEKLFF. Full variable domain (rest looked up from reference TRBV7-2 and TRBJ1-4): GAGVSQSPSNKVTEKGKDVELRCDPISGHTALYWYRQSLGQGLEFLIYFQGNSAPDKSGLPSDRFSAERTGGSVSTLTIQRTQQEDSAVYLCASSPDRPSTNEKLFFGSGTQLSVL.

The V call is TRBV18, the J call TRBJ2-7; no clear D gene. This CDR3 comprises 14 residues. V lost 2 bases, J lost 3 bases, and 11 bases lay in between. The germline V gene encodes CDR1 KGHSH and CDR2 LQKENI. DNA for the CDR3: TGTGCCAGCTCACCAAGAACACCTTTCTACGAGCAGTACTTC. Amino acids: CASSPRTPFYEQYF.

V is TRBV7-9 and J is TRBJ1-1, with D unresolved. V was trimmed by 1 base and J by 4 bases, leaving 10 bases between them. The CDR3 extends over 14 amino acids. CDR1 and CDR2 (germline): SEHNR, FQNEAQ (reference sequence). The CDR3 region has the DNA TGTGCCAGCAGCTTAGATCGGGGAAGCACTGAAGCTTTCTTT. It specifies CASSLDRGSTEAFF.

The chain employs TRBV6-5 and TRBJ1-1; D remains unclear. The V end was cut by 6 bases, the J end by 11 bases, with 13 bases between. The CDR3 runs to 11 residues. Germline CDR1 reads MNHEY; CDR2 reads SVGAGI. The CDR3 DNA is TGTGCCAGCAGCCGGAATAGGGAGGCTTTCTTT. Translation gives CASSRNREAFF.

The chain combines TRBV5-1 with TRBJ2-1; D perhaps matches TRBD2 (7 bases). The length of the CDR3 is 15 residues. From germline, CDR1 is SGHRS and CDR2 YFSETQ. V was trimmed by 1 base and J by 7 bases, leaving 15 bases between them. CDR3 region: CASSLIRGAMNEQFF. CDR3 nucleotide sequence: TGCGCCAGCAGCTTGATACGGGGGGCCATGAATGAGCAGTTCTTC.

This chain connects TRBV3-1 (or the pseudogene TRBV3-2) to TRBJ1-6, with D possibly matching TRBD1 (5 bases). The CDR3 extends over 13 amino acids. V shed 3 bases and J shed 11 bases, with 11 bases lying between them. Per the germline V gene, CDR1 is LGHDT and CDR2 is YNNKEL (reference sequence). Written as DNA, the CDR3 is TGTGCCAGCAGCCAGTCAGGGTACGCACCCCTCCACTTT. It specifies CASSQSGYAPLHF.

The chain recombines TRBV6-6 with TRBJ1-1, with D hard to call. Germline CDR1 and CDR2: MNHNY and SVGAGI (reference sequence). Trimming stripped 0 bases from V and 3 bases from J, with 8 bases between. The CDR3 sequence is 14 residues long. CDR3 DNA: TGTGCCAGCAGTTACTCATTACCGGACACTGAAGCTTTCTTT. Protein: CASSYSLPDTEAFF.

This clone has just a few counts. This chain links TRBV10-2 with TRBJ2-7; the D gene is possibly TRBD2 (6 bases). This CDR3 is built from 14 residues. The germline CDR1 and CDR2 sequences are WSHSY and SAAADI. Between the trimmed V and J ends, which lost 4 bases and 2 bases, there was a span of 12 bases. In nucleotides, the CDR3 is TGCGCCAGCAGTGGTGGGACTGTCGCCTACGAGCAGTACTTC. It is translated as CASSGGTVAYEQYF.

The J gene is TRBJ1-2, the V gene TRBV6-1, with 9 bases lining up with TRBD1. V shed 3 bases and J 3 bases; nucleotides not matched to a gene: 5. The germline V gene encodes CDR1 MNHNS and CDR2 SASEGT. CDR3 length: 15 residues. The CDR3, as DNA: TGTGCCAGCAGTGAGATGACAGGGGGTTACTATGGCTACACCTTC. It codes for CASSEMTGGYYGYTF.